This section outlines one T cell receptor (beta chain) sequence together with its context. All enrollees were roughly 18 to 90 years old and from fewer than 25 US areas. The data are from a study of blood T cell repertoires in COVID-19. TCRdb's table, derived via immunoSEQ multiplex PCR, lists solely in-frame clones and lacks some. The sample has roughly 250,000 clones, roughly 88% seen once. Germline CDR1 reads DFQATT; CDR2 reads SNEGSKA (reference sequence). There are 15 residues in the CDR3. Trimming at V came to 3 bases and at J to 6 bases, leaving 11 bases not matched to a gene. The clonotype comes from a woman aged 35 to 49 with acute COVID-19. The V and J genes are TRBV20-1 and TRBJ2-1, with 7 bases fitting TRBD1. The sequenced sample consisted of PBMCs or T cells enriched from blood (not recorded which). The CDR3 spells CSASILRDSFNEQFF. The CDR3, as DNA: TGCAGTGCTAGTATCCTCAGGGACAGTTTCAATGAGCAGTTCTTC.